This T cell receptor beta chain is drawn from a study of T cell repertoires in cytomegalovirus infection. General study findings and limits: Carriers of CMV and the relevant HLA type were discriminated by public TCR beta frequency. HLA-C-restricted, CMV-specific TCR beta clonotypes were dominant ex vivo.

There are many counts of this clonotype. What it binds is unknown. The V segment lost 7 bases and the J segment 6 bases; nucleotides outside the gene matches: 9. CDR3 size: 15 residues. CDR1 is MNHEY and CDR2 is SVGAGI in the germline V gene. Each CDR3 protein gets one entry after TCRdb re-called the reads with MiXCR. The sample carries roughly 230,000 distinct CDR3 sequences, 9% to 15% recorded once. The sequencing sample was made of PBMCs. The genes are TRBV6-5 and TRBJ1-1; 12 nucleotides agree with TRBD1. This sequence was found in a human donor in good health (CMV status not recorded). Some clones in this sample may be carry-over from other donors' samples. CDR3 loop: CASTRGTGGPAEAFF. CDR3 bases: TGTGCCAGCACCAGGGGGACAGGGGGCCCGGCTGAAGCTTTCTTT.